This note documents a single T cell receptor beta chain sequence. The DNA ends 3 residues before the CDR3 does, and the rest of the CDR3 is filled in from the germline J gene. immunoSEQ multiplex PCR used an average of roughly 1,300 ng genomic DNA. Produced via immunoSEQ multiplex PCR; TCRdb's table is partial and in-frame only. In all, the sample yields fewer than 50,000 clones. The source of the sample is a study of T cells in women clearing cervical HPV infection. Study overall: Cases: HPV16-related CIN3 or worse on histology, 2 invasive cancers. For cases, blood was sampled a median approximately 150 days after lesion detection, interquartile range 90 to 200 days.

Dot-blot hybridization genotyped cervical HPV amplified with MY09/MY11 PCR. Per the germline V gene, CDR1 is SGHNT and CDR2 is YYREEE (reference sequence). J lost 7 bases, V lost 4 bases, and 3 bases had no gene match. The CDR3 consists of 13 residues. Source material: blood buffy coat. The origin of this receptor is a woman between 18 and 70 years old with a cervical HPV16 infection that either progressed to CIN3+ or cleared (not recorded which). The chain combines TRBV5-4 with TRBJ2-5, with 11 bases aligning to TRBD2. The covered CDR3 bases are TGTGCCAGCAGCACAGGACTAGCGGGGACC. Translating gives CASSTGLAGT. The CDR3 in its entirety is CASSTGLAGTQYF.